Included here is one TCR beta chain sequence, with context. The antigen remains unidentified. This record comes from a study of T cell repertoires in cytomegalovirus infection. In the study overall: CMV infection plus the matching HLA type was flagged by public TCR beta signatures.

Germline CDR1 MDHEN, CDR2 SYDVKM. V lost 8 bases and J lost 12, with 22 bases in between. CDR3 length: 13 amino acids. Study-wide results and caveats: It was HLA-C-restricted CMV-specific TCR beta clonotypes that dominated the response ex vivo. Cumulative public TCR beta family frequency identified CMV carriers with the relevant HLA.

From the reads, TCRdb called clonotypes with MiXCR, one entry per CDR3 protein. In the table there are about 300,000 distinct CDR3 sequences, about 25% of which are singletons. The clonotype comes from a human donor in good health (CMV status not recorded). Some clones in this sample may be carry-over from other donors' samples. The chain uses TRBV28 and TRBJ1-2; weak D call: TRBD1 (6 bases). The sample comprised PBMCs. CDR3: CASRTTGTLGHTF. The CDR3 DNA reads as TGTGCCAGCCGTACCACCGGGACATTGGGACACACCTTC.